This is a list of T cell receptor beta chains from one sample in a study of cytomegalovirus exposure and HLA in healthy donors. Sequenced by immunoSEQ multiplex PCR; TCRdb stores in-frame clones only, minus some. The sample consists of more than 110,000 clones, 84% of them appearing once. What was sequenced was PBMCs. The receptors originated from a woman between 25 and 40 years old in good health and CMV-seronegative. Both conserved end residues are part of each CDR3. A D gene is named only where the DNA matches it firmly. Clone size appears in some rows only: once, few, many, or a class for an expanded clone.

v_gene: TRBV7-7
j_gene: TRBJ2-5
abundance: NA
d_gene: TRBD2
CDR3nt: TGTGCCAGCAGCTTAGTATCTAGCGGCCAAGAGACCCAGTACTTC
CDR3aa: CASSLVSSGQETQYF

v_gene: TRBV28
j_gene: TRBJ2-3
abundance: NA
d_gene: TRBD1
CDR3nt: TGTGCCAGCAGTTTTCTTGGGACAGGATGGTATTTT
CDR3aa: CASSFLGTGWYF

v_gene: TRBV5-6
j_gene: TRBJ2-2
abundance: once
d_gene: NA
CDR3nt: TGTGCCAGCAGCTTGGTGATAGACACCGGGGAGCTGTTTTTT
CDR3aa: CASSLVIDTGELFF

v_gene: TRBV5-1
j_gene: TRBJ1-4
abundance: NA
d_gene: NA
CDR3nt: TGCGCCAGCAGCCCCGGCAGCAGGGCCTTTGATGAAAAACTGTTTTTT
CDR3aa: CASSPGSRAFDEKLFF

v_gene: TRBV19
j_gene: TRBJ2-5
abundance: NA
d_gene: TRBD2
CDR3nt: TGTGCCAGTAGTACAACTAGCGAAGAGACCCAGTACTTC
CDR3aa: CASSTTSEETQYF

v_gene: TRBV5-1
j_gene: TRBJ1-5
abundance: NA
d_gene: NA
CDR3nt: TGCGCCAGCAGCGAACAGGGAGGCAATCAGCCCCAGCATTTT
CDR3aa: CASSEQGGNQPQHF

v_gene: TRBV27
j_gene: TRBJ2-3
abundance: NA
d_gene: TRBD1
CDR3nt: TGTGCCAGCAGTTCCCAGACAGGGGAAGGGACAGATACGCAGTATTTT
CDR3aa: CASSSQTGEGTDTQYF

v_gene: TRBV7-2
j_gene: TRBJ2-7
abundance: NA
d_gene: TRBD1
CDR3nt: TGTGCCAGCAAGTTGGCAGGGGGCGGCTACGAGCAGTACTTC
CDR3aa: CASKLAGGGYEQYF

v_gene: TRBV4-1
j_gene: TRBJ2-7
abundance: NA
d_gene: TRBD1
CDR3nt: TGCGCCAGCAGCCAAGTTACCGGGACAGGGTTTTTCTTC
CDR3aa: CASSQVTGTGFFF

v_gene: TRBV5-1
j_gene: TRBJ2-7
abundance: NA
d_gene: TRBD2
CDR3nt: TGCGCCAGCAGTATTAGTAGCGGGGGGTTCAACGAGCAGTACTTC
CDR3aa: CASSISSGGFNEQYF

v_gene: TRBV6-6
j_gene: TRBJ2-5
abundance: NA
d_gene: NA
CDR3nt: TGTGCCAGCAGCACCCTGTTTGGCGGGGCTCAAGAGACCCAGTACTTC
CDR3aa: CASSTLFGGAQETQYF

v_gene: TRBV5-4
j_gene: TRBJ2-3
abundance: NA
d_gene: TRBD2
CDR3nt: TGTGCCAGCAGCCCTACTACTAGCGGTCGCACAGATACGCAGTATTTT
CDR3aa: CASSPTTSGRTDTQYF

v_gene: TRBV6-1
j_gene: TRBJ1-1
abundance: NA
d_gene: NA
CDR3nt: TGTGCCAGCAGTGAATCCGGAGGTTTTACTGAAGCTTTCTTT
CDR3aa: CASSESGGFTEAFF

v_gene: TRBV28
j_gene: TRBJ1-2
abundance: NA
d_gene: NA
CDR3nt: TGTGCCAGCAGTTCCGGACAGACTAACTATGGCTACACCTTC
CDR3aa: CASSSGQTNYGYTF

v_gene: TRBV1
j_gene: TRBJ1-1
abundance: NA
d_gene: NA
CDR3nt: TGCACCAGCAGCCAAGGAGGAGGGACAGGGGGTAAAGGGGTCACTGAAGCTTTCTTT
CDR3aa: CTSSQGGGTGGKGVTEAFF

v_gene: TRBV5-1
j_gene: TRBJ1-1
abundance: NA
d_gene: NA
CDR3nt: TGCGCCAGCAGCTTGGAACAGGCGAACACTGAAGCTTTCTTT
CDR3aa: CASSLEQANTEAFF

v_gene: TRBV30
j_gene: TRBJ1-5
abundance: once
d_gene: NA
CDR3nt: TGTGCCTGGAGTGTAATTGCCCGGCAGCCCCAGCATTTT
CDR3aa: CAWSVIARQPQHF

v_gene: TRBV10-3
j_gene: TRBJ1-2
abundance: NA
d_gene: TRBD1
CDR3nt: TGTGCCATCAGTGTGGGGACAGGGGGTTTTGGCTACACCTTC
CDR3aa: CAISVGTGGFGYTF

v_gene: TRBV5-6
j_gene: TRBJ2-3
abundance: NA
d_gene: TRBD2
CDR3nt: TGTGCCAGCAGCTCGCTCGGGGGGACCACAGATACGCAGTATTTT
CDR3aa: CASSSLGGTTDTQYF

v_gene: TRBV4-1
j_gene: TRBJ2-7
abundance: NA
d_gene: TRBD1
CDR3nt: TGCGCCAGCAGTCTTCGACCGGGACAGGACCGCCCCGGGGAGCAGTACTTC
CDR3aa: CASSLRPGQDRPGEQYF

v_gene: TRBV6-5
j_gene: TRBJ2-7
abundance: NA
d_gene: TRBD2
CDR3nt: TGTGCCAGCAGTTCCGGACTAGCGGGGGCCCGGAGGTTC
CDR3aa: CASSSGLAGARRF

v_gene: TRBV4-1
j_gene: TRBJ1-1
abundance: NA
d_gene: TRBD1
CDR3nt: TGCGCCAGCAGCCCGAGACAGGGGACGAACACTGAAGCTTTCTTT
CDR3aa: CASSPRQGTNTEAFF

v_gene: TRBV9
j_gene: TRBJ1-3
abundance: NA
d_gene: TRBD1
CDR3nt: TGTGCCAGCAGCGGGGGACAGTCTGGAAACACCATATATTTT
CDR3aa: CASSGGQSGNTIYF

v_gene: TRBV18
j_gene: TRBJ2-5
abundance: once
d_gene: TRBD1
CDR3nt: TGTGCCAGCTCCGGGACAGGGAGAGAGACCCAGTACTTC
CDR3aa: CASSGTGRETQYF

v_gene: TRBV28
j_gene: TRBJ2-7
abundance: NA
d_gene: TRBD1
CDR3nt: TGTGCCAGCAGTTCGCGAACAATGGGACAGCACTACGAGCAGTACTTC
CDR3aa: CASSSRTMGQHYEQYF

v_gene: TRBV2
j_gene: TRBJ1-2
abundance: few
d_gene: NA
CDR3nt: TGTGCCAGCAGCCCAGGGGCGTCCCTCTGCACCTTC
CDR3aa: CASSPGASLCTF

v_gene: TRBV5-4
j_gene: TRBJ1-1
abundance: NA
d_gene: NA
CDR3nt: TGTGCCAGCAGCCGGGACAAGCTGGCCACTGAAGCTTTCTTT
CDR3aa: CASSRDKLATEAFF

v_gene: TRBV9
j_gene: TRBJ2-1
abundance: NA
d_gene: TRBD2
CDR3nt: TGTGCCAGCAGCGTAGCTAGCGGGGGCCCAGGTAGTGTGGGTGAGCAGTTCTTC
CDR3aa: CASSVASGGPGSVGEQFF

v_gene: TRBV9
j_gene: TRBJ1-2
abundance: NA
d_gene: TRBD1
CDR3nt: TGTGCCAGCAGCGGGACAGGGTCTAACTATGGCTACACCTTC
CDR3aa: CASSGTGSNYGYTF

v_gene: TRBV7-2
j_gene: TRBJ2-3
abundance: NA
d_gene: NA
CDR3nt: TGTGCCAGCAGCTTAGACGGCGGTTTTAGCACAGATACGCAGTATTTT
CDR3aa: CASSLDGGFSTDTQYF

v_gene: TRBV5-1
j_gene: TRBJ2-3
abundance: NA
d_gene: NA
CDR3nt: TGCGCCAGCAGCTCCTTAGTTGGCACAGATACGCAGTATTTT
CDR3aa: CASSSLVGTDTQYF

v_gene: TRBV30
j_gene: TRBJ2-7
abundance: NA
d_gene: TRBD1
CDR3nt: TGTGCCTGGAGTTTTGGGACAGGGGGCTTTGCGTACTTC
CDR3aa: CAWSFGTGGFAYF

v_gene: TRBV7-3
j_gene: TRBJ2-1
abundance: NA
d_gene: NA
CDR3nt: TGTGCCAGCAGCCCCACGGGGGGCAACTACAATGAGCAGTTCTTC
CDR3aa: CASSPTGGNYNEQFF

v_gene: TRBV19
j_gene: TRBJ2-7
abundance: NA
d_gene: NA
CDR3nt: TGTGCCAGTAGTCTCCTCCCGGGAGCAGCCTACGAGCAGTACTTC
CDR3aa: CASSLLPGAAYEQYF

v_gene: TRBV6-5
j_gene: TRBJ2-3
abundance: NA
d_gene: NA
CDR3nt: TGTGCCAGCAGTTACCCCGAGTCAGATACGCAGTATTTT
CDR3aa: CASSYPESDTQYF

v_gene: TRBV18
j_gene: TRBJ2-7
abundance: NA
d_gene: NA
CDR3nt: TGTGCCAGCTCACCTCCGCCGACAGCCACGCAAGAGCAGTACTTC
CDR3aa: CASSPPPTATQEQYF

v_gene: TRBV5-8
j_gene: TRBJ2-2
abundance: NA
d_gene: TRBD1
CDR3nt: TGTGCCAGCAGCTTGGGGGACAGGGTTGGCGCCGGGGAGCTGTTTTTT
CDR3aa: CASSLGDRVGAGELFF

v_gene: TRBV4-1
j_gene: TRBJ1-2
abundance: NA
d_gene: TRBD1
CDR3nt: TGCGCCAGCAGCCATGGACCGGGACAGACTAACTATGGCTACACCTTC
CDR3aa: CASSHGPGQTNYGYTF

v_gene: TRBV2
j_gene: TRBJ2-7
abundance: NA
d_gene: NA
CDR3nt: TGTGCCAGCAAACTGAGCTCCTACGAGCAGTACTTC
CDR3aa: CASKLSSYEQYF

v_gene: TRBV19
j_gene: TRBJ2-7
abundance: once
d_gene: TRBD1
CDR3nt: TGTGCCAGTAGTTCCCGGGACAGGGCCTACGAGCAGTACTTC
CDR3aa: CASSSRDRAYEQYF

v_gene: TRBV7-2
j_gene: TRBJ1-4
abundance: once
d_gene: NA
CDR3nt: TGTGCCAGCAGCTCAGGACTTGCAACTAATGAAAAACTGTTTTTT
CDR3aa: CASSSGLATNEKLFF

v_gene: TRBV18
j_gene: TRBJ2-2
abundance: NA
d_gene: TRBD1
CDR3nt: TGTGCCAGCTCACAGACAGGGGGCCAGAACACCGGGGAGCTGTTTTTT
CDR3aa: CASSQTGGQNTGELFF

v_gene: TRBV7-2
j_gene: TRBJ2-5
abundance: once
d_gene: NA
CDR3nt: TGTGCCAGCAGCCCCCGCGGCCCACAAGAGACCCAGTACTTC
CDR3aa: CASSPRGPQETQYF

v_gene: TRBV6-5
j_gene: TRBJ2-7
abundance: NA
d_gene: NA
CDR3nt: TGTGCCAGCAGTCCGGCCGGGTCATACTACGAGCAGTACTTC
CDR3aa: CASSPAGSYYEQYF

v_gene: TRBV5-4
j_gene: TRBJ2-2
abundance: NA
d_gene: TRBD1
CDR3nt: TGTGCCAGCAGCAGAGAACAGGGGGCCCAGAACACCGGGGAGCTGTTTTTT
CDR3aa: CASSREQGAQNTGELFF

v_gene: TRBV7-2
j_gene: TRBJ2-7
abundance: NA
d_gene: NA
CDR3nt: TGTGCCAGCAGCTTAGTCTCCGCCTACGAGCAGTACTTC
CDR3aa: CASSLVSAYEQYF